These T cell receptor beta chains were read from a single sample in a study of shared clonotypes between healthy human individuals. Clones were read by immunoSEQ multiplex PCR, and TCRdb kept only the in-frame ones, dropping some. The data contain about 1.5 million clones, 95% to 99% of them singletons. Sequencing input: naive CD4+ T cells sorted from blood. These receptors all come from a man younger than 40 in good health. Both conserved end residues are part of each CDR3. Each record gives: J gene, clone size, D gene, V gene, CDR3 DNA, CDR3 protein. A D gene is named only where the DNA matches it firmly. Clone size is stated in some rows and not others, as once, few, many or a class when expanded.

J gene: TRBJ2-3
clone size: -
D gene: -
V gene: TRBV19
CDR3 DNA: TGTGCCAGTAGGGGCAGCACAGATACGCAGTATTTT
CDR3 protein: CASRGSTDTQYF

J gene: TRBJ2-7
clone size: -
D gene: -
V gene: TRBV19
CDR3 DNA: TGTGCCAGTAGTATAGGAGAAGGGTACGAGCAGTACTTC
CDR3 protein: CASSIGEGYEQYF

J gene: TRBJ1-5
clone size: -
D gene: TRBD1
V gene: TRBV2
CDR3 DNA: TGTGCCAGCAGTGACGACAGGGACGGGTCCAATCAGCCCCAGCATTTT
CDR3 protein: CASSDDRDGSNQPQHF

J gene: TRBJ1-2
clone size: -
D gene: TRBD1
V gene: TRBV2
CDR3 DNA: TGTGCCAGCTTTTGGGGACAGGGGGACTATGGCTACACCTTC
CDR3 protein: CASFWGQGDYGYTF

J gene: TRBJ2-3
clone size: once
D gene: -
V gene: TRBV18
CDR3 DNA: TGTGCCAGCTCACCACGAGGGGATACGCAGTATTTT
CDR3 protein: CASSPRGDTQYF

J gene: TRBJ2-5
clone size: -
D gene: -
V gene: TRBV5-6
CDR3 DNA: TGTGCCAGCAGCTTGGGTCTACAAGAGACCCAGTACTTC
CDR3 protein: CASSLGLQETQYF

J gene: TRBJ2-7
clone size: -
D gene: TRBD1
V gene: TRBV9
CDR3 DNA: TGTGCCAGCAGCGTAGGTACAGGGGGCGAGCAGTACTTC
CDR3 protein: CASSVGTGGEQYF

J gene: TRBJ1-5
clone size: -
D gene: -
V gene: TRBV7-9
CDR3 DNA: TGTGCCAGCAGCTTCTCAGGGGAATATAGCAATCAGCCCCAGCATTTT
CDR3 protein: CASSFSGEYSNQPQHF

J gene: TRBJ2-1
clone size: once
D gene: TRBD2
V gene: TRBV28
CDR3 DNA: TGTGCCAGCAGTTTATTGGCGGGAGGAGGGAATGAGCAGTTCTTC
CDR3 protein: CASSLLAGGGNEQFF

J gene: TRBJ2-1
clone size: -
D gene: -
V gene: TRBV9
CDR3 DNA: TGTGCCAGCAGCGTAGTGGAGGCTGAGCAGTTCTTC
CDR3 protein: CASSVVEAEQFF

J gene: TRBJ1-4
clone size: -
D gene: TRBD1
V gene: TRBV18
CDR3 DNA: TGTGCCAGCTCTCCCGGACAGGGATCGCGTAATGAAAAACTGTTTTTT
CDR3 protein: CASSPGQGSRNEKLFF

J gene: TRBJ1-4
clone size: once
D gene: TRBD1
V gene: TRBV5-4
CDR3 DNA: TGTGCCAGCAGCACCACAGGGGGGAATGAAAAACTGTTTTTT
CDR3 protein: CASSTTGGNEKLFF

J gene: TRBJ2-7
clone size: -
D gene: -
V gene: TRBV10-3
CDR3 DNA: TGTGCCATCAGTGACAGGGGCCTTGGCGAGCAGTACTTC
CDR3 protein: CAISDRGLGEQYF

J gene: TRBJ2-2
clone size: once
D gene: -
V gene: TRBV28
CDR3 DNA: TGTGCCAGCAGTTTTAGCCCTACCGGGGAGCTGTTTTTT
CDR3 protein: CASSFSPTGELFF

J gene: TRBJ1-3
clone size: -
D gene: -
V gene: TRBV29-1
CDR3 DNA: TGCAGCGTTTCAGTAGGTGGAAACACCATATATTTT
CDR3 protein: CSVSVGGNTIYF